This T cell receptor (beta chain) was observed in a study of T cell responses to AZD1222 COVID-19 vaccine. The CDR3 loop spans 14 amino acids. Germline V CDR1 and CDR2: SQVTM, ANQGSEA. V lost 7 bases to trimming and J lost 4 bases; unmatched junction nucleotides: 10. Measured with immunoSEQ multiplex PCR; TCRdb has only the in-frame clones, and not every one. The data hold 110,000 or so clones, with roughly 89% observed a single time. The TCR originated in an adult who received the AZD1222 COVID-19 vaccine. The V and J genes are TRBV29-1 and TRBJ2-1; 7 bases match TRBD1. The specimen was peripheral blood, collected 28 days after the second AZD1222 dose. The CDR3 DNA reads TGCAGCGGTTCAAGACAGGGTGGTTACAATGAGCAGTTCTTC. Its protein is CSGSRQGGYNEQFF.